This section outlines one T cell receptor beta chain sequence together with its context. Antigen: not known. At one end the junction does not follow the germline gene, possibly because of a read error. PCR primers comprised 60 Vbeta and 13 Jbeta primers. TCRdb's copy holds only in-frame clones and misses some; the assay was immunoSEQ multiplex PCR. The repertoire consists of fewer than 200,000 clones, with 76% occurring once and the leading ten covering less than 0.9%. Germline V gene lookup returns CDR1 MRHNA and CDR2 SNTAGT. This CDR3 has 13 amino acids. The record originates from a study of cytomegalovirus exposure and HLA in healthy donors. General study findings and limits: The only immune exposure information that was available was CMV serostatus.

The chain employs TRBV6-4 and TRBJ2-6, with a weak D call TRBD1 (5 bases). Sequenced input: PBMCs. This sequence was found in a female donor in good health and CMV-seronegative. This CDR3 is CASSESGANGLTF. In nucleotides, the CDR3 is TGTGCCAGCAGTGAATCTGGGGCCAACGGCCTGACTTTC.